The 23 T cell receptor beta chains reported below all come from one sample, sequenced in a study of T-cell reconstitution after alpha-beta-depleted transplantation in children. The authors prepared the TCRbeta library with unique molecular identifiers. Via MiXCR, TCRdb re-called the PCR reads, giving one row per CDR3 protein. Seen here are 550,000 to 600,000 distinct CDR3 sequences, roughly 23% observed once, and the top ten hold over 12%. The source material was PBMCs, mostly from graft donor cells, sampled 360 days after TCRalphabeta/CD19-depleted stem cell transplant. The receptors derive from a boy in the first two years of life who had a stem cell transplant for acute myeloid leukemia, so the T cells may come from the graft donor.

The chain's CDR3 is CASSSGQSHYEQYF. CDR3 coding DNA: TGTGCCAGCAGTTCCGGGCAGAGCCACTACGAGCAGTACTTC. The genes are TRBV6-5 and TRBJ2-7; no clear D gene. The CDR3 spans 14 residues. Germline CDR1 is MNHEY and CDR2 is SVGAGI. V lost 4 bases and J 3 bases, leaving 13 bases between the germline ends.

The V gene is TRBV5-5, the J gene TRBJ1-4, with D possibly being TRBD1 (5 bases). The CDR3 runs 14 residues. V lost 4 bases and J 10 bases, leaving 17 bases between the germline ends. CDR1 and CDR2 from the germline V gene are SGHKS and YYEKEE (reference sequence). As DNA, the CDR3 is TGTGCCAGCAGCCCGCCCAGGGAGGAGGGAAAACTGTTTTTT. As protein: CASSPPREEGKLFF.

This clonotype came up a few times. V usage is TRBV4-1 and J usage is TRBJ2-1, with D perhaps matching TRBD1 (6 bases). The V gene lost 4 bases and the J gene lost 10 bases, with 14 bases spanning the gap. This CDR3 is 13 amino acids long. In germline, CDR1 is MGHRA, CDR2 YSYEKL. The CDR3 bases are TGCGCCAGCAGCCCCGGCAGGGGTTGGGAGCAGTTCTTC. It encodes CASSPGRGWEQFF.

This clonotype came up many times. The chain carries TRBV9 and TRBJ2-5, with 8 positions matching TRBD2. Germline CDR1 SGDLS, CDR2 YYNGEE. The CDR3 sequence is 14 residues long. After removal of 0 bases from V and 6 bases from J, the junction contained 4 bases not matched to a gene. CDR3 in DNA: TGTGCCAGCAGCGTAGCCAGCGGGGGACAGACCCAGTACTTC. The encoded protein is CASSVASGGQTQYF. The variable domain in full, with the rest retrieved from reference TRBV9 and TRBJ2-5, is DSGVTQTPKHLITATGQRVTLRCSPRSGDLSVYWYQQSLDQGLQFLIQYYNGEERAKGNILERFSAQQFPDLHSELNLSSLELGDSALYFCASSVASGGQTQYFGPGTRLLVL.

This chain uses TRBV20-1 with TRBJ2-3; 7 bases map to TRBD1. This CDR3 comprises 14 residues. V dropped 5 bases and J dropped 1; count of bases not matched to a gene: 6. Germline V gives CDR1 DFQATT, CDR2 SNEGSKA (reference sequence). The CDR3 nucleotides are TGCAGTGCTCCAACCGGACAGGGCACAGATACGCAGTATTTT. Protein product: CSAPTGQGTDTQYF.

This clonotype was seen only once. The rearrangement uses TRBV9 and TRBJ2-2; D is unclear. The CDR3 runs 13 residues. The germline V gene encodes CDR1 SGDLS and CDR2 YYNGEE. Deletions cut 2 bases from V and 4 bases from J, with 6 bases between. Written as DNA, the CDR3 is TGTGCCAGCAGCGTTTGGCGCACCGGGGAGCTGTTTTTT. Its protein is CASSVWRTGELFF.

This clonotype turned up a few times. The rearrangement uses TRBV12-3 or TRBV12-4 and TRBJ1-2; D remains ambiguous. CDR3 length equals 14 residues. V lost 0 bases, J lost 8 bases, and 13 bases lay in between. This CDR3 reads CASSLAEGLLGYTF. The CDR3 nucleotides read TGTGCCAGCAGTTTAGCTGAGGGATTATTGGGCTACACCTTC.

The chain carries TRBV20-1 and TRBJ2-7, with 9 positions matching TRBD1. Germline-derived CDR1 and CDR2 are DFQATT and SNEGSKA (reference sequence). The CDR3 sequence is 17 residues long. The V gene end was trimmed by 3 bases and the J gene end by 4 bases; junction bases not matched to a gene: 16. CDR3 loop: CSASAQKGQGGRYEQYV. The CDR3 DNA sequence: TGCAGTGCTAGCGCTCAAAAGGGACAGGGAGGACGGTACGAGCAGTACGTC.

This clonotype was observed a handful of times. The CDR3 nucleotides are TGTGCCAGCAGCCCCGGGGGCCACTACAATGAGCAGTTCTTC. It codes for CASSPGGHYNEQFF. The chain is built from TRBV7-8 and TRBJ2-1; tentatively, D is TRBD1 or TRBD2 (6 bases each). V was cut by 5 bases and J by 3 bases, with 11 bases left in between. The CDR3 contains 14 residues. Germline V gene data show CDR1 as SGHVS and CDR2 as FQNEAQ.

This clonotype was seen many times. The V gene is TRBV6-5, the J gene TRBJ1-4; a weak D match, TRBD1 (6 bases). Germline lookup yields CDR1 MNHEY and CDR2 SVGAGI. This CDR3 has 15 residues. Trimming took 6 bases from V and 0 from J, leaving 11 bases between them. CDR3 amino acids: CASRLQGTTNEKLFF. In nucleotides, the CDR3 is TGTGCCAGCAGATTACAGGGAACAACTAATGAAAAACTGTTTTTT.

This sequence joins TRBV6-2 or TRBV6-3 and TRBJ2-7; D assignment may be TRBD1 or TRBD2 (5 bases each). CDR3 size: 14 residues. V lost 4 bases to trimming and J lost 1 base, with 11 bases between them. Germline CDR1 is MNHEY and CDR2 is SVGEGT. CDR3 loop: CASSSRDGSYEQYV. CDR3 DNA: TGTGCCAGCAGTTCACGGGACGGTTCCTACGAGCAGTACGTC.

This clonotype showed up just a few times. This sequence joins TRBV5-5 and TRBJ1-1; no firm D call. The CDR3 sequence is 15 residues long. The germline V gene encodes CDR1 SGHKS and CDR2 YYEKEE (reference sequence). With 4 bases removed from V and 0 bases from J, the gap between germline ends came to 13 bases. The chain's CDR3 is CASSPLPKMNTEAFF. The CDR3 bases are TGTGCCAGCAGCCCCCTCCCTAAAATGAACACTGAAGCTTTCTTT. Full variable domain (missing parts from reference TRBV5-5 and TRBJ1-1): DAGVTQSPTHLIKTRGQQVTLRCSPISGHKSVSWYQQVLGQGPQFIFQYYEKEERGRGNFPDRFSARQFPNYSSELNVNALLLGDSALYLCASSPLPKMNTEAFFGQGTRLTVV.

The sample holds a few counts of this clonotype. V and J are TRBV6-1 and TRBJ2-3, with D possibly TRBD2 on 5 matching bases. This CDR3 contains 14 residues. The germline V gene has CDR1 MNHNS and CDR2 SASEGT. The V end was cut by 5 bases, the J end by 6 bases, with 15 bases between. For the CDR3, the DNA is TGTGCCAGCAGTACCCATCCCGGCGGGGATACGCAGTATTTT. It encodes CASSTHPGGDTQYF.

The chain recombines TRBV28 with TRBJ2-7; perhaps TRBD1 as D (5 bases). CDR1 and CDR2 (germline): MDHEN, SYDVKM. V lost 0 bases, J lost 5 bases, and 14 bases lay in between. This CDR3 has 15 amino acids. CDR3 nucleotides: TGTGCCAGCAGTTTATGGAGCAGGGCCTACCACGAGCAGTACTTC. Its translation is CASSLWSRAYHEQYF.

This clonotype was observed many times. The junction departs from germline at one end; a sequencing error may be responsible. The chain employs TRBV29-1 and TRBJ2-3, with 10 bases lining up with TRBD1. The CDR3 is 14 residues long. CDR1 and CDR2 from the germline V gene are SQVTM and ANQGSEA. The CDR3 region is CSAETGQGTDTQYF. The DNA for the CDR3 is TGCAGCGCTGAAACGGGACAGGGGACAGATACGCAGTATTTT.

This clonotype was counted ten times or more. The rearrangement uses TRBV29-1 and TRBJ2-2; no reliable D call. Trimming pared 1 base from V and 1 base from J, leaving 1 base between. This CDR3 region has 12 residues. CDR1 is SQVTM and CDR2 is ANQGSEA in the germline V gene. CDR3 sequence (DNA): TGCAGCGTTGAAGGGAACACCGGGGAGCTGTTTTTT. Translated: CSVEGNTGELFF.

This clonotype was counted ten times or more. The chain has TRBV5-1 and TRBJ2-1; D is unresolved. The CDR3 has 11 amino acids. V was trimmed by 4 bases and J by 10 bases, leaving 9 bases between them. From germline, CDR1 is SGHRS and CDR2 YFSETQ. CDR3 in DNA: TGCGCCAGCAGCGCAGGTCGCGAGCAGTTCTTC. It translates to CASSAGREQFF.

The genes are TRBV4-3 and TRBJ2-7; 9 bases agree with TRBD1. Germline V gives CDR1 LGHNA, CDR2 YSLEER. The V segment lost 1 base and the J segment 3 bases; nucleotides outside the gene matches: 7. The CDR3 contains 16 residues. The CDR3 protein is CASSQASGTGFYEQYF. Here the CDR3 DNA reads TGCGCCAGCAGCCAAGCTTCCGGGACAGGGTTCTACGAGCAGTACTTC.

The gene calls are TRBV7-2 and TRBJ2-2, with a tentative D call TRBD2 (5 bases). This CDR3 region has 14 residues. Germline lookup yields CDR1 SGHTA and CDR2 FQGNSA. V lost 8 bases, J lost 3 bases, and 13 bases lay in between. CDR3 nucleotides: TGTGCCAGCGGGAGTGTAGCAGACACCGGGGAGCTGTTTTTT. As protein: CASGSVADTGELFF.

This clonotype appeared a few times. The chain combines TRBV27 with TRBJ2-1, with D possibly being TRBD1 (5 bases). Trimming removed 7 bases at V and 1 base at J, with 14 bases between. CDR1 and CDR2 (germline): MNHEY, SMNVEV (reference sequence). The CDR3 is 15 residues long. For the CDR3, the DNA is TGTGCCAGCACTTGGAAGGGGCCGTCCTACAATGAGCAGTTCTTC. Encoded protein: CASTWKGPSYNEQFF.

This clonotype was counted ten times or more. The chain has TRBV29-1 and TRBJ2-3; 12 nucleotides align to TRBD2. This CDR3 is built from 15 residues. The germline CDR1 and CDR2 sequences are SQVTM and ANQGSEA. V shed 7 bases, J shed 1 base, and the junction held 6 bases outside the gene matches. In DNA, the CDR3 is TGCAGCGCCTACCTAGCGGGGGGGGGCACAGATACGCAGTATTTT. Its translation: CSAYLAGGGTDTQYF.

J is TRBJ1-1 and V is TRBV27; 7 nucleotides agree with TRBD1. The germline CDR1 and CDR2 sequences are MNHEY and SMNVEV (reference sequence). With 7 bases clipped from V and 4 bases from J, the junction kept 6 bases outside the gene matches. This CDR3 has 13 residues. The CDR3 DNA is TGTGCCAGCAAGAGACAGGGTACCACTGAAGCTTTCTTT. Its translation is CASKRQGTTEAFF.

This clonotype was recorded at least ten times. This sequence joins TRBV5-6 and TRBJ2-2; D call uncertain. V lost 4 bases, J lost 4 bases, and 8 bases lay in between. In germline, CDR1 is SGHDT, CDR2 YYEEEE. CDR3 length: 13 residues. The CDR3 protein is CASSPLSTGELFF. The CDR3 DNA is TGTGCCAGCAGCCCGTTAAGCACCGGGGAGCTGTTTTTT.